These 14 T cell receptor beta chains came from one sample sequenced in a study of blood T cell repertoires in COVID-19. Repertoires were generated with immunoSEQ multiplex PCR, while TCRdb's copy carries only in-frame clones and drops some. In the table there are approximately 300,000 clones, 90% of which are singletons. The sequenced material came from PBMCs or T cells enriched from blood (not recorded which). Source of these receptors: a man aged 60 to 69 who had recovered from COVID-19.

This clone was observed a single time. The V call is TRBV6-5, the J call TRBJ2-1, with 8 bases aligning to TRBD2. V dropped 0 bases and J dropped 3; count of bases not matched to a gene: 4. Germline CDR1 is MNHEY and CDR2 is SVGAGI. This CDR3 is 16 amino acids long. The CDR3 sequence is CASSYSKRGLYNEQFF. CDR3 sequence (DNA): TGTGCCAGCAGTTACTCGAAGCGGGGGCTCTACAATGAGCAGTTCTTC.

This sequence joins TRBV18 and TRBJ1-1; D gene unclear. The CDR3 runs 16 residues. CDR1 and CDR2 (germline): KGHSH, LQKENI. Trimming pared 0 bases from V and 0 bases from J, leaving 11 bases between. CDR3 loop: CASSPPAVKLNTEAFF. The DNA of the CDR3 is TGTGCCAGCTCACCACCGGCTGTCAAATTGAACACTGAAGCTTTCTTT.

The chain employs TRBV7-2 and TRBJ1-2; 9 bases fit TRBD1. Germline V gene sequence: CDR1 SGHTA, CDR2 FQGNSA. V dropped 4 bases and J dropped 5; count of bases not matched to a gene: 5. The CDR3 runs 14 residues. CDR3 DNA: TGTGCCAGCAGCTCCTCCGGGACAGGGTATGGCTACACCTTC. The encoded protein is CASSSSGTGYGYTF.

The rearrangement joins TRBV9 to TRBJ2-3; weak D call: TRBD2 (5 bases). The CDR3 is 14 residues long. CDR1 is SGDLS and CDR2 is YYNGEE in the germline V gene. The ends were cut back, 0 bases at V and 7 bases at J, with 12 bases in the middle. DNA for the CDR3: TGTGCCAGCAGCGTAGCTAGCAGCGAAAATACGCAGTATTTT. Translation gives CASSVASSENTQYF. The full variable domain, completed using reference TRBV9 and TRBJ2-3, is DSGVTQTPKHLITATGQRVTLRCSPRSGDLSVYWYQQSLDQGLQFLIQYYNGEERAKGNILERFSAQQFPDLHSELNLSSLELGDSALYFCASSVASSENTQYFGPGTRLTVL.

This chain uses TRBV27 with TRBJ2-7; 9 bases are a match to TRBD1. The V segment lost 8 bases and the J segment 6 bases; nucleotides outside the gene matches: 8. The V gene's germline CDR1 is MNHEY and CDR2 SMNVEV (reference sequence). The CDR3 has 13 residues. DNA of the CDR3: TGTGCCAGCGGTTGGGGGACAGGGACCGAGCAGTACTTC. Its protein is CASGWGTGTEQYF.

This clone was seen just once. This rearrangement joins TRBV6-5 to TRBJ2-1; D call uncertain. Trimming removed 4 bases at V and 8 bases at J, with 6 bases between. This CDR3 is built from 11 residues. Germline CDR1 and CDR2: MNHEY and SVGAGI. The CDR3 coding sequence is TGTGCCAGCAGTTTTCTCGATGAGCAGTTCTTC. Amino acid sequence: CASSFLDEQFF.

The chain recombines TRBV18 with TRBJ1-6, with D perhaps TRBD1 (5 bases). The CDR3 is 15 residues long. Germline CDR1 reads KGHSH; CDR2 reads LQKENI. V was pared by 0 bases and J by 9 bases, with 12 bases between. CDR3 sequence reads: CASSPPIAGISPLHF. The DNA of the CDR3 is TGTGCCAGCTCACCACCGATTGCAGGGATTTCACCCCTCCACTTT.

This clone showed up just once. The rearrangement joins TRBV7-8 to TRBJ2-2; maybe TRBD1 (6 bases). Germline CDR1 and CDR2: SGHVS and FQNEAQ. V lost 1 base and J 6 bases, leaving 15 bases between the germline ends. The CDR3 sequence is 16 residues long. CDR3 region: CASSLVEGVSSGELFF. The CDR3 DNA is TGTGCCAGCAGCTTAGTTGAGGGGGTCTCCTCCGGGGAGCTGTTTTTT. Full variable domain (missing parts from reference TRBV7-8 and TRBJ2-2): GAGVSQSPRYKVAKRGQDVALRCDPISGHVSLFWYQQALGQGPEFLTYFQNEAQLDKSGLPSDRFFAERPEGSVSTLKIQRTQQEDSAVYLCASSLVEGVSSGELFFGEGSRLTVL.

This sequence joins TRBV18 and TRBJ1-1, with 7 positions matching TRBD1. The CDR3 is 14 amino acids. CDR1 is KGHSH and CDR2 is LQKENI in the germline V gene. V lost 8 bases and J lost 0; bases outside the gene matches: 6. CDR3 nucleotides: TGTGCCAGCACGGGACAGTCAATGAACACTGAAGCTTTCTTT. Translated: CASTGQSMNTEAFF.

The chain joins TRBV9 to TRBJ1-2; D is unresolved. Trimming left V 4 bases short and J 7 bases short, with 14 bases between. CDR1 SGDLS and CDR2 YYNGEE come from the germline V gene. The CDR3 is 13 amino acids. CDR3 in amino acids: CASSLGRGSGYTF. The DNA of the CDR3 is TGTGCCAGCAGCCTTGGACGGGGTAGTGGCTACACCTTC. Combining the CDR3 with reference TRBV9 and TRBJ1-2 gives the whole variable domain DSGVTQTPKHLITATGQRVTLRCSPRSGDLSVYWYQQSLDQGLQFLIQYYNGEERAKGNILERFSAQQFPDLHSELNLSSLELGDSALYFCASSLGRGSGYTFGSGTRLTVV.

The J gene is TRBJ1-4, the V gene TRBV10-3; 7 bases map to TRBD1. The V segment lost 6 bases and the J segment 8 bases; nucleotides outside the gene matches: 6. There are 13 residues in the CDR3. The V gene's germline CDR1 is ENHRY and CDR2 SYGVKD. The CDR3 DNA sequence: TGTGCCATCAGCGAGGGGGCAGCAGAAAAACTGTTTTTT. It translates to CAISEGAAEKLFF.

The J gene is TRBJ1-5, the V gene TRBV12-3 or TRBV12-4, with no clear D. V dropped 4 bases and J dropped 10 bases, with 8 bases sitting between them. CDR3 length: 11 residues. The DNA of the CDR3 is TGTGCCAGCAGTTCTGGGCATCCCCAGCATTTT. As protein: CASSSGHPQHF.

V usage is TRBV11-2 and J usage is TRBJ2-5, with 13 bases matching TRBD2. The J segment lost 5 bases and the V segment lost 4 bases, leaving 7 bases of the junction unmatched. This CDR3 has 16 residues. Germline-derived CDR1 and CDR2 are SGHAT and FQNNGV. This CDR3 reads CASSSLAGGPEETQYF. Written as DNA, the CDR3 is TGTGCCAGCAGCTCACTAGCGGGGGGGCCGGAGGAGACCCAGTACTTC. The variable domain in full, with the rest retrieved from reference TRBV11-2 and TRBJ2-5, is EAGVAQSPRYKIIEKRQSVAFWCNPISGHATLYWYQQILGQGPKLLIQFQNNGVVDDSQLPKDRFSAERLKGVDSTLKIQPAKLEDSAVYLCASSSLAGGPEETQYFGPGTRLLVL.

This clone was seen once. The J gene is TRBJ1-2, the V gene TRBV5-6, with TRBD1 matching over 7 bases. After removal of 6 bases from V and 6 bases from J, the junction contained 5 bases not matched to a gene. CDR1 SGHDT and CDR2 YYEEEE come from the germline V gene. CDR3 length equals 12 residues. The CDR3 reads CASNWQGDGYTF. The CDR3 region has the DNA TGTGCCAGCAATTGGCAGGGGGATGGCTACACCTTC.